The rows below give T cell receptor beta chains drawn from one sample of a study of T cells in Graves' hyperthyroidism and ophthalmopathy. TCRdb redid the calling of the multiplex PCR reads with MiXCR, one entry per CDR3 protein. The sample has about 400,000 distinct CDR3 sequences; 11% to 15% are singletons. Source material: blood. These receptors were obtained from a man between 45 and 60 years old with Graves' ophthalmopathy. Each CDR3 is given with its conserved first and last residue. A D gene is named only where the DNA matches it firmly. Clone sizes are given selectively: once, few, many, or a class where the clone is expanded.

>TRBV19|TRBJ1-1|.|.
CASSTHGGGEAFF
>TRBV18|TRBJ1-4|TRBD1|few
CASSPLLTGGVEKLFF
>TRBV6-6|TRBJ2-1|.|.
CASSYSNRQHRNIKNEQFF
>TRBV20-1|TRBJ2-7|.|many
CSAREGLAQEQYF
>TRBV3-1|TRBJ2-7|TRBD1|many
CASRTTRGLTYEQYF
>TRBV11-2|TRBJ2-7|TRBD1|many
CASSLGDRGRYEQYF
>TRBV4-1|TRBJ2-7|TRBD2|.
CASSQDQGDYTYEQYF
>TRBV29-1|TRBJ2-1|.|many
CSVEVVAEQFF
>TRBV10-1|TRBJ2-2|TRBD2|few
CASSESRREGHTGELFF
>TRBV20-1|TRBJ2-1|.|many
CSAPLGNEQFF
>TRBV18|TRBJ1-3|.|many
CASSTTIDTIYF
>TRBV6-1|TRBJ2-2|.|many
CASSEARQISTGELFF
>TRBV7-9|TRBJ2-7|.|.
CASSLGQGSVSYEQYF
>TRBV30|TRBJ2-1|.|many
CAWSVTHGNNEQFF
>TRBV7-2|TRBJ1-2|.|many
CASSLEVGQSNYGYTF
>TRBV15|TRBJ2-3|.|many
CATRASTDTQYF
>TRBV5-1|TRBJ2-1|.|few
CASSLARSNEQFF
>TRBV10-2|TRBJ2-1|.|.
CASTDYNEQFF
>TRBV18|TRBJ2-7|.|many
CASSGGVTVSSYEQYF
>TRBV24-1|TRBJ2-1|TRBD2|few
CATSDHGLADNEQFF
>TRBV18|TRBJ2-7|.|many
CASSPLTYEQYF
>TRBV7-9|TRBJ1-2|.|many
CASSSAGQGGGYTF
>TRBV20-1|TRBJ1-5|.|many
CSARFTEGSNQPQHF
>TRBV28|TRBJ1-2|.|.
CAILFCGYTF
>TRBV29-1|TRBJ2-1|.|many
CSVEVRETGSNEQFF
>TRBV28|TRBJ2-7|TRBD2|many
CASSPIGLAGEHEQYF
>TRBV2|TRBJ1-1|.|many
CASSAQLGTEAFF
>TRBV5-1|TRBJ2-5|TRBD2|many
CASSLDGGRAVETQYF
>TRBV6-2/TRBV6-3|TRBJ2-7|TRBD2|few
CASRAGRGTPGEQYF
>TRBV6-9|TRBJ2-5|.|few
CASRVEGRQETQYF
>TRBV19|TRBJ2-3|TRBD2|.
CASSTYQRGNSYTQYF
>TRBV7-6|TRBJ2-7|TRBD1|.
CASSLEGGTGDEQYF
>TRBV6-1|TRBJ1-6|.|many
CASGGTSNSPLHF
>TRBV6-1|TRBJ2-7|TRBD2|many
CASRGTSGAYEQYF
>TRBV3-1|TRBJ1-2|TRBD1|many
CASSQDTGGLGGYTF
>TRBV12-3/TRBV12-4|TRBJ2-7|TRBD2|many
CASGPSGRAEEQYF